One sample yielded the 14 T cell receptor beta chains listed below, sequenced in a study of shared clonotypes between healthy human individuals. Data came from immunoSEQ multiplex PCR; TCRdb stores just in-frame clones and leaves some out. The sample consists of 950,000 to 1,100,000 clones, about three quarters of them appearing once. Sequencing was carried out using memory CD4+ T cells sorted from blood. Subset of the sample: CD45RA-negative fraction. The origin of the receptors is a man between 18 and 29 years old in good health.

In regard to this clone: Different DNA sequences within this sample yield the same CDR3. The gene calls are TRBV6-1 and TRBJ2-2, with D unclear. Per germline, CDR1 MNHNS and CDR2 SASEGT. Between the trimmed V and J ends, which lost 4 bases and 5 bases, there was a span of 8 bases. This CDR3 region has 13 residues. CDR3 nucleotide sequence: TGTGCCAGCAGTGTAAGAGAGACCGGGGAGCTGTTTTTT. This encodes CASSVRETGELFF.

This clone was seen only a few times. V usage is TRBV5-1 and J usage is TRBJ2-7, with D possibly TRBD2 on 5 matching bases. The CDR3 length is 18 residues. CDR1 is SGHRS and CDR2 is YFSETQ in the germline V gene. V was trimmed by 0 bases and J by 3 bases, leaving 22 bases between them. The chain's CDR3 is CASSLASPFETNFYEQYF. In DNA, the CDR3 is TGCGCCAGCAGCTTGGCTAGCCCTTTTGAGACAAATTTCTACGAGCAGTACTTC.

This clone was seen a single time. The CDR3 DNA reads TGTGCCAGCAGCCTCCCCAGCGGGGGGGCTTCAACCTACACCGGGGAGCTGTTTTTT. It codes for CASSLPSGGASTYTGELFF. V is TRBV11-2 and J is TRBJ2-2, with 10 bases lining up with TRBD2. With 5 bases clipped from V and 3 bases from J, the junction kept 15 bases outside the gene matches. The CDR3 is made up of 19 amino acids. The V gene's germline CDR1 is SGHAT and CDR2 FQNNGV.

This clone was counted between two and nine times. V and J are TRBV6-1 and TRBJ2-6; D remains unclear. Germline loops: CDR1 MNHNS, CDR2 SASEGT. CDR3 length: 16 amino acids. V lost 0 bases to trimming and J lost 6 bases, with 12 bases between them. The CDR3 DNA sequence: TGTGCCAGCAGTGAAGCGGACGGGTTTAAGGCCAACGTCCTGACTTTC. Residues: CASSEADGFKANVLTF.

This chain uses TRBV13 with TRBJ1-1, with TRBD1 as a possible D gene (6 bases). This CDR3 is 12 amino acids long. Germline assignment: CDR1 PRHDT and CDR2 FYEKMQ (reference sequence). Trimming removed 5 bases from V and 7 bases from J, with 11 bases in between. The CDR3 reads CASSQAGVEAFF. CDR3 bases: TGTGCCAGCAGCCAAGCAGGGGTTGAAGCTTTCTTT.

This clone was picked up many times. The chain uses TRBV5-1 and TRBJ1-1, with 9 bases lining up with TRBD1. Looked up from germline, CDR1 is SGHRS and CDR2 is YFSETQ. With 6 bases clipped from V and 2 bases from J, the junction kept 11 bases outside the gene matches. The CDR3 is made up of 16 amino acids. Here the CDR3 DNA reads TGCGCCAGCATGGCCCCGGGACAGGGCCCTAACACTGAAGCTTTCTTT. Amino acids: CASMAPGQGPNTEAFF.

This clone was detected only once. The chain couples TRBV6-1 to TRBJ2-4, with a weak D call TRBD1 (6 bases). The germline V and J ends were trimmed by 0 bases and 2 bases, with 11 bases remaining between them. CDR1 and CDR2 (germline): MNHNS, SASEGT. CDR3 size: 16 residues. CDR3 amino acids: CASSEAQGLTKNIQYF. The CDR3 DNA is TGTGCCAGCAGTGAAGCCCAGGGGTTAACCAAAAACATTCAGTACTTC.

Remarks on this clone: Other DNA sequences in this sample translate to the same CDR3. The rearrangement uses TRBV6-6 and TRBJ1-5; D ambiguous. V lost 0 bases and J lost 4, with 4 bases in between. The CDR3 sequence is 13 residues long. Per germline, CDR1 MNHNY and CDR2 SVGAGI (reference sequence). The CDR3 sequence is CASSYSMNQPQHF. Here the CDR3 DNA reads TGTGCCAGCAGTTACTCGATGAATCAGCCCCAGCATTTT.

The chain links TRBV6-6 to TRBJ1-2; 9 bases agree with TRBD1. CDR3 length: 16 amino acids. Germline-derived CDR1 and CDR2 are MNHNY and SVGAGI (reference sequence). The ends lost 4 bases at V and 8 bases at J; junction bases unmatched: 14. The CDR3 reads CASSLPTGGRTPGYTF. In DNA, the CDR3 is TGTGCCAGCAGTTTACCCACAGGGGGCAGGACGCCCGGCTACACCTTC.

The rearrangement joins TRBV28 to TRBJ1-2; TRBD1 matches at 7 bases. Trimming took 6 bases from V and 7 from J; bases not matched to a gene: 8. This CDR3 is 13 amino acids long. Germline CDR1 MDHEN, CDR2 SYDVKM. The CDR3 spells CASRTGTVGGYTF. The CDR3 coding sequence is TGTGCCAGCAGAACTGGGACAGTTGGTGGCTACACCTTC.

Note on this clone: Other DNA sequences in this specimen translate into the identical CDR3. This chain links TRBV5-6 with TRBJ2-6, with a weak D call TRBD1 (5 bases). The CDR3 loop spans 15 amino acids. CDR1 SGHDT and CDR2 YYEEEE come from the germline V gene. V dropped 2 bases and J dropped 2 bases, with 8 bases sitting between them. This CDR3 reads CASSFQGTGANVLTF. The CDR3 DNA follows: TGTGCCAGCAGCTTTCAGGGAACTGGGGCCAACGTCCTGACTTTC.

This clone was detected a few times. The CDR3 DNA reads TGTGCCAGCAGCTCCGTGATTGGGGGTCAGCCCCAGCATTTT. This sequence encodes CASSSVIGGQPQHF. The V gene is TRBV7-2, the J gene TRBJ1-5; D may be TRBD1 (5 bases). The CDR3 runs 14 residues. V lost 4 bases, J lost 6 bases, and 13 bases lay in between. The V gene's germline CDR1 is SGHTA and CDR2 FQGNSA.

V is TRBV12-5 and J is TRBJ2-7; no clear D. CDR3 size: 10 residues. Per germline, CDR1 LGHNT and CDR2 FRNRAP. Trimming pared 5 bases from V and 3 bases from J, leaving 2 bases between. The CDR3 region is CASGNYEQYF. CDR3 DNA: TGTGCTAGTGGTAACTACGAGCAGTACTTC.

This clone is a singleton in its sample. This chain connects TRBV25-1 to TRBJ1-6, with D tentatively TRBD1 (5 bases). The length of the CDR3 is 13 residues. V shed 8 bases and J shed 4 bases, with 9 bases lying between them. Germline assignment: CDR1 MGHDK and CDR2 SYGVNS. The CDR3 DNA sequence: TGTGCCAGCGGCGGGACTTATAATTCACCCCTCCACTTT. Translating gives CASGGTYNSPLHF.